The clone carrying this T cell receptor beta chain was seen only a few times. Its antigen is still unknown. The sample comes from a study of cytotoxic CD8 clonotypes in ibrutinib-treated CLL. Study-wide context: The study included 11 relapsed/refractory and 15 treatment-naive patients; roughly 17 had IGHV unmutated disease. Study-wide findings and caveats: Shared public clonotypes were rare, and on treatment they either got smaller or stayed the same. Baseline values of clonality outstripped age-matched healthy donors and followed circulating CD8+ T-cell counts.

The CDR3 has 14 residues. CDR1 is SGHNT, CDR2 YYREEE, per germline (reference sequence). V was pared by 4 bases and J by 2 bases, with 5 bases of the junction left unmatched. Sequencing was performed with immunoSEQ multiplex PCR; in TCRdb, only in-frame clones are kept and a portion is missing. This sample has over 95,000 clones, with 45% to 65% found just once. This clonotype was sampled from a human donor with chronic lymphocytic leukemia. Source: PBMCs, taken after 24 months of ibrutinib treatment. The chain couples TRBV5-4 to TRBJ2-7, with TRBD1 matching 8 bases. The CDR3 region has the DNA TGTGCCAGCAGCGCCTCAGGGGGCCCCTACGAGCAGTACTTC. Residues: CASSASGGPYEQYF.